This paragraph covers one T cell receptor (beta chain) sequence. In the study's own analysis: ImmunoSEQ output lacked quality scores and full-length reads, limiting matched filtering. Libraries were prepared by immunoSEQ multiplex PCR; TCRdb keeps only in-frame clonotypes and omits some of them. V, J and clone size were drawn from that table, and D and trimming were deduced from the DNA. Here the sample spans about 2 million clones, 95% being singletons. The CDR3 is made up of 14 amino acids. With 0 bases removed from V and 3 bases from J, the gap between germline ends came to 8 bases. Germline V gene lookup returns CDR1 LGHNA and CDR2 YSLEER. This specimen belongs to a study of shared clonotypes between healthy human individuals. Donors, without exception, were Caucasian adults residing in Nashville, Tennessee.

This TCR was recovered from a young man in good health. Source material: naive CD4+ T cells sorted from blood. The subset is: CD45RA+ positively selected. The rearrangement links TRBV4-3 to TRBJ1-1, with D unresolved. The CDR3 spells CASSQEDPHTEAFF. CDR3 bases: TGCGCCAGCAGCCAAGAAGATCCACACACTGAAGCTTTCTTT.